Below are 9 T cell receptor beta chains sequenced from a single sample in a study of blood T cell repertoires in COVID-19. Sequencing used immunoSEQ multiplex PCR; TCRdb keeps in-frame clones, though not all of them. The table lists over 60,000 clones, roughly 72% of them singletons. Specimen: peripheral blood. The receptors shown here come from a man in his 60s with COVID-19, enrolled during active disease.

This clone has a single count. Here the CDR3 DNA reads TGTGCCAGCAGCCCTCTTAATCGAGTGTACCAAGAGACCCAGTACTTC. It yields the protein CASSPLNRVYQETQYF. The chain recombines TRBV7-2 with TRBJ2-5; no clear D. The V end was cut by 5 bases, the J end by 0 bases, with 16 bases between. CDR3 length equals 16 residues. Per the germline V gene, CDR1 is SGHTA and CDR2 is FQGNSA.

This clone was seen more than once but under ten times. The CDR3 DNA is TGTGCCAGCAGCCCAGGACAGCCCAGGAGCTATGGCTACACCTTC. It yields the protein CASSPGQPRSYGYTF. This chain links TRBV9 with TRBJ1-2; a possible D gene is TRBD1 (6 bases). Trimming took off 4 bases at V and 4 bases at J, with 17 bases between the two ends. This CDR3 spans 15 amino acids. Germline CDR1 SGDLS, CDR2 YYNGEE.

This sequence joins TRBV6-5 and TRBJ1-4; maybe TRBD1 (6 bases). Trimming took 8 bases from V and 5 from J, leaving 12 bases between them. CDR3 size: 13 residues. Germline lookup yields CDR1 MNHEY and CDR2 SVGAGI. CDR3 in DNA: TGTGCCAGCGAAGACAGGAGAAATGAAAAACTGTTTTTT. Translation: CASEDRRNEKLFF.

This chain links TRBV11-2 with TRBJ2-1; TRBD2 matches 7 bases. Germline lookup yields CDR1 SGHAT and CDR2 FQNNGV. The CDR3 runs 15 residues. V was pared by 2 bases and J by 3 bases, with 4 bases of the junction left unmatched. Here the CDR3 DNA reads TGTGCCAGCAGCTTAATCGGGGGGAACTACAATGAGCAGTTCTTC. It specifies CASSLIGGNYNEQFF.

The V and J genes are TRBV9 and TRBJ2-1; D uncertain. The CDR3 loop spans 15 amino acids. The germline V gene encodes CDR1 SGDLS and CDR2 YYNGEE. V lost 2 bases to trimming and J lost 0 bases, with 9 bases between them. The CDR3 bases are TGTGCCAGCAGCGTCGTGCCCAGCTCCTACAATGAGCAGTTCTTC. It yields the protein CASSVVPSSYNEQFF.

This chain links TRBV24-1 with TRBJ2-5; D gene ambiguous. Germline V gives CDR1 KGHDR, CDR2 SFDVKD. Trimming pared 12 bases from V and 2 bases from J, leaving 15 bases between. CDR3 length equals 13 residues. In DNA form, the CDR3 reads TGTGCCTCTTCGCCGGGTCTTCAAGAGACCCAGTACTTC. Translating gives CASSPGLQETQYF.

The sample holds a few counts of this clone. This chain uses TRBV7-9 with TRBJ2-1, with 12 bases that match TRBD2. The CDR3 runs 15 residues. V lost 4 bases and J lost 6; bases outside the gene matches: 4. CDR1 is SEHNR and CDR2 is FQNEAQ in the germline V gene (reference sequence). This chain's CDR3 is CASSSTSGGPNEQFF. Here the CDR3 DNA reads TGTGCCAGCAGCTCAACTAGCGGGGGGCCCAATGAGCAGTTCTTC.

This clone has more than one count but fewer than ten. The rearrangement links TRBV5-1 to TRBJ2-5, with 12 positions matching TRBD1. V dropped 4 bases and J dropped 5; count of bases not matched to a gene: 6. Germline V gene lookup returns CDR1 SGHRS and CDR2 YFSETQ. The CDR3 is made up of 15 amino acids. CDR3 region: CASSGGTGGGETQYF. CDR3 DNA: TGCGCCAGCAGCGGCGGGACAGGGGGCGGCGAGACCCAGTACTTC.

This chain joins TRBV7-3 and TRBJ2-1; tentative D call: TRBD2 (5 bases). Trimming left V 5 bases short and J 6 bases short, with 14 bases between. From germline, CDR1 is SGHTA and CDR2 FQGTGA. This CDR3 comprises 14 residues. The CDR3 DNA reads TGTGCCAGCAGCCAAACTAGTCGGGCCAATGAGCAGTTCTTC. This codes for CASSQTSRANEQFF. The full variable domain, with the rest looked up from reference TRBV7-3 and TRBJ2-1, is GAGVSQTPSNKVTEKGKYVELRCDPISGHTALYWYRQSLGQGPEFLIYFQGTGAADDSGLPNDRFFAVRPEGSVSTLKIQRTERGDSAVYLCASSQTSRANEQFFGPGTRLTVL.